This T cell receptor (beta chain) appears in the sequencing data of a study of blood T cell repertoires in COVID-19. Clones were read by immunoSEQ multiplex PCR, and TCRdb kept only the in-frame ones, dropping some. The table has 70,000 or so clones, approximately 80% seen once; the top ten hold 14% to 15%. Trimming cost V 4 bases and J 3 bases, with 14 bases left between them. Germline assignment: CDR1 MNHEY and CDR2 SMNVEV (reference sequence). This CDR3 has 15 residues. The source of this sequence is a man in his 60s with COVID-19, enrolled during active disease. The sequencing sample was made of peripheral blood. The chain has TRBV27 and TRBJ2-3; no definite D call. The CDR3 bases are TGTGCCAGCAGTTCCTGGGTAGAGAGGACAGATACGCAGTATTTT. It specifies CASSSWVERTDTQYF.